This T cell receptor beta chain is drawn from a study of blood T cell repertoires in COVID-19. For the study at large: Samples came from the United States, Italy and Spain, spanning acute and convalescent COVID-19.

In the original workflow: Estimated nucleated cell counts came from reference gene primer amplification. Sequenced by immunoSEQ multiplex PCR; TCRdb stores in-frame clones only, minus some. V and J calls and clone size come straight from that table; D and trimming were deduced from the DNA. This sample has 350,000 or so clones, with roughly 90% found just once. The CDR3 is made up of 15 amino acids. CDR1 is SNHLY, CDR2 FYNNEI, per germline. Trimming removed 4 bases at V and 2 bases at J, with 15 bases between. Participants reported their clinical history, and cohort assignment relied on those reports.

V and J are TRBV2 and TRBJ2-7, with a weak D call TRBD1 (5 bases). The sequence derives from a woman in her 30s who had been exposed to COVID-19. Sequenced: PBMCs or T cells enriched from blood (not recorded which). The CDR3 protein is CASSAQLGPTYEQYF. DNA for the CDR3: TGTGCCAGCAGTGCCCAGTTGGGGCCTACCTACGAGCAGTACTTC.